This TCR beta chain appears in the sequencing data of a study of blood T cell repertoires in COVID-19. Across the study: Sites across the United States, Italy and Spain contributed samples from acute and convalescent COVID-19.

The repertoire was sequenced with immunoSEQ multiplex PCR; TCRdb's copy has only in-frame clones and lacks some. The repertoire includes tens of thousands of clones, around 81% of them detected once, and over 35% sits in the top ten. Germline V gene sequence: CDR1 DFQATT, CDR2 SNEGSKA (reference sequence). This CDR3 is 11 amino acids long. V lost 3 bases to trimming and J lost 7 bases, with 10 bases between them. This chain uses TRBV20-1 with TRBJ2-7, with D possibly matching TRBD2 (6 bases). Sequenced input: peripheral blood. This TCR derives from a man older than 75 with acute or convalescent COVID-19. DNA of the CDR3: TGCAGTGCTAGTCGGACTACGGAGCAGTACTTC. Amino acid sequence: CSASRTTEQYF.